The 22 T cell receptor beta chains below all came from one sample that was sequenced in a study of response to subunit inactivated influenza vaccine. TCRdb redid the calling of the RT-PCR reads with MiXCR, one entry per CDR3 protein. Here the sample spans fewer than 350,000 distinct CDR3 sequences, 21% being singletons. Here the sequenced sample was PBMCs from blood, taken 21 months after vaccination. Source of these receptors: a man aged 50 to 75 who received an inactivated influenza vaccine.

The chain's CDR3 is CASSLDSVAGEQFF. As DNA, the CDR3 is TGTGCCAGCAGCTTAGATTCGGTTGCCGGGGAGCAGTTCTTC. The rearrangement links TRBV11-2 to TRBJ2-1; D ambiguous. Trimming pared 0 bases from V and 10 bases from J, leaving 13 bases between. The length of the CDR3 is 14 residues. The germline V gene encodes CDR1 SGHAT and CDR2 FQNNGV.

The chain is built from TRBV7-9 and TRBJ2-2; D is unresolved. The V gene's germline CDR1 is SEHNR and CDR2 FQNEAQ (reference sequence). This CDR3 has 15 amino acids. The V end was cut by 3 bases, the J end by 3 bases, with 11 bases between. The CDR3 spells CASSLEQWYTGELFF. In nucleotides, the CDR3 is TGTGCCAGCAGCTTGGAACAGTGGTACACCGGGGAGCTGTTTTTT.

This clonotype was recorded a few times. This chain connects TRBV2 to TRBJ1-5; D remains unclear. Germline values: CDR1 SNHLY, CDR2 FYNNEI. The CDR3 sequence is 16 residues long. The V end lost 4 bases, the J end lost 0 bases, and 13 bases lay between the germline ends. The CDR3 nucleotides read TGTGCCAGCAGTGCGTCAGAGTGGTATAGCAATCAGCCCCAGCATTTT. Translating it yields CASSASEWYSNQPQHF. Using reference TRBV2 and TRBJ1-5 for the parts outside the CDR3, the full variable domain is EPEVTQTPSHQVTQMGQEVILRCVPISNHLYFYWYRQILGQKVEFLVSFYNNEISEKSEIFDDQFSVERPDGSNFTLKIRSTKLEDSAMYFCASSASEWYSNQPQHFGDGTRLSIL.

The chain recombines TRBV28 with TRBJ2-3; D is unresolved. CDR1 MDHEN and CDR2 SYDVKM come from the germline V gene. V lost 2 bases to trimming and J lost 5 bases, with 8 bases between them. The CDR3 spans 13 residues. CDR3 nucleotide sequence: TGTGCCAGCAGTTTAAGTGGTGTAGATACGCAGTATTTT. Its protein is CASSLSGVDTQYF. Using reference TRBV28 and TRBJ2-3 for the parts outside the CDR3, the full variable domain is DVKVTQSSRYLVKRTGEKVFLECVQDMDHENMFWYRQDPGLGLRLIYFSYDVKMKEKGDIPEGYSVSREKKERFSLILESASTNQTSMYLCASSLSGVDTQYFGPGTRLTVL.

V gene TRBV14 combines with J gene TRBJ2-1; D uncertain. The germline V gene encodes CDR1 SGHDN and CDR2 FVKESK. Deletions cut 4 bases from V and 4 bases from J, with 8 bases between. The CDR3 runs to 13 residues. The CDR3, as DNA: TGTGCCAGCAGCCTCCGCTCTTACAATGAGCAGTTCTTC. Its protein is CASSLRSYNEQFF.

This clonotype has only a few counts. V and J are TRBV12-3 or TRBV12-4 and TRBJ2-2; the D gene is possibly TRBD1 (6 bases). This CDR3 comprises 14 residues. The V gene lost 6 bases and the J gene lost 1 base, with 9 bases spanning the gap. CDR3 amino acids: CASRQQGNTGELFF. CDR3 DNA sequence: TGTGCCAGCAGGCAACAGGGGAACACCGGGGAGCTGTTTTTT.

This chain links TRBV10-3 with TRBJ2-5, with 7 bases matching TRBD2. V shed 3 bases and J 5 bases; nucleotides not matched to a gene: 3. CDR1 is ENHRY and CDR2 is SYGVKD in the germline V gene. The CDR3 totals 13 residues. Here the CDR3 DNA reads TGTGCCATCAGTGAATCCGGGAGGGAGACCCAGTACTTC. The encoded protein is CAISESGRETQYF.

This clonotype was seen many times. The chain links TRBV5-5 to TRBJ2-2; TRBD2 matches at 9 bases. The V gene's germline CDR1 is SGHKS and CDR2 YYEKEE (reference sequence). The CDR3 spans 17 residues. Trimming took 5 bases from V and 0 from J; bases not matched to a gene: 8. The CDR3 DNA reads as TGTGCCAGCAGTACAGCTCCTAGCGGGACGAACACCGGGGAGCTGTTTTTT. This gives the protein CASSTAPSGTNTGELFF.

The chain combines TRBV25-1 with TRBJ1-1; 9 bases are shared with TRBD1. Losses at the gene ends were 8 bases for V and 0 bases for J; bases not matched to a gene: 1. The CDR3 length is 13 residues. Germline assignment: CDR1 MGHDK and CDR2 SYGVNS. CDR3 sequence reads: CASGQGMNTEAFF. The DNA of the CDR3 is TGTGCCAGCGGACAGGGGATGAACACTGAAGCTTTCTTT.

V usage is TRBV7-2 and J usage is TRBJ2-6, with D unresolved. The germline V and J ends were trimmed by 2 bases and 0 bases, with 8 bases remaining between them. Germline V gene data show CDR1 as SGHTA and CDR2 as FQGNSA. This CDR3 region has 16 residues. The CDR3 protein is CASSLSGLSGANVLTF. The CDR3 region has the DNA TGTGCCAGCAGCTTATCGGGTCTCTCTGGGGCCAACGTCCTGACTTTC.

This sequence joins TRBV29-1 and TRBJ2-5; maybe TRBD2 (6 bases). Germline CDR1 and CDR2: SQVTM and ANQGSEA. V shed 3 bases and J shed 5 bases, with 22 bases lying between them. The CDR3 contains 16 residues. The CDR3 DNA reads as TGCAGCGTTGATGGGCTAGCGCCAGCCCTGCGGGAGACCCAGTACTTC. Translated, it gives CSVDGLAPALRETQYF.

This clonotype was counted ten times or more. The V gene is TRBV6-2 or TRBV6-3, the J gene TRBJ1-5; 11 nucleotides line up with TRBD1. Unmatched junction bases numbered 10, after V lost 5 bases and J lost 1 base. This CDR3 region has 18 residues. Looked up from germline, CDR1 is MNHEY and CDR2 is SVGEGT. CDR3 sequence reads: CASSRRGQGAGSNQPQHF. The CDR3 region has the DNA TGTGCCAGCAGTAGACGCGGACAGGGGGCCGGCAGCAATCAGCCCCAGCATTTT.

This chain uses TRBV24-1 with TRBJ2-3, with a possible D match to TRBD1 (6 bases). Germline V gene lookup returns CDR1 KGHDR and CDR2 SFDVKD. V was trimmed by 7 bases and J by 6 bases, leaving 16 bases between them. This CDR3 is built from 14 residues. CDR3 nucleotides: TGTGCCACCAGGGGACATGGTATAGCTGATACGCAGTATTTT. Translating gives CATRGHGIADTQYF.

This clonotype was observed a few times. The chain employs TRBV12-3 or TRBV12-4 and TRBJ2-7, with 8 bases aligning to TRBD1. With V trimmed by 5 bases and J by 2 bases, 2 bases remained unmatched. This CDR3 spans 13 amino acids. The CDR3 DNA follows: TGTGCCAGCAGTAGGGACAGGCCCTACGAGCAGTACTTC. It is translated as CASSRDRPYEQYF.

J is TRBJ1-5 and V is TRBV6-5; possible D gene TRBD1, 6 bases. V lost 5 bases and J 7 bases, leaving 15 bases between the germline ends. This CDR3 region has 14 residues. The germline CDR1 and CDR2 sequences are MNHEY and SVGAGI. DNA of the CDR3: TGTGCCAGCAGTCTCGAGGGGGTAGGCCAGCCCCAGCATTTT. Translating it yields CASSLEGVGQPQHF.

The table lists this clonotype with many counts. V usage is TRBV7-9 and J usage is TRBJ2-1; 15 bases map to TRBD2. Germline V CDR1 and CDR2: SEHNR, FQNEAQ (reference sequence). The CDR3 has 16 amino acids. Germline trimming cut 3 bases from V and 6 bases from J; bases unmatched to any gene: 3. Here the CDR3 reads CASSFPGLAGGNEQFF. The CDR3 DNA follows: TGTGCCAGCAGCTTTCCGGGACTAGCGGGAGGCAATGAGCAGTTCTTC.

There are many counts of this clonotype. The rearrangement joins TRBV7-2 to TRBJ1-6; D not certain. The CDR3 is made up of 13 amino acids. CDR1 and CDR2 from the germline V gene are SGHTA and FQGNSA. V lost 2 bases to trimming and J lost 7 bases, with 6 bases between them. For the CDR3, the DNA is TGTGCCAGCAGCTTAAATCCGAATTCACCCCTCCACTTT. It encodes CASSLNPNSPLHF.

V gene TRBV11-2 combines with J gene TRBJ2-1, with 11 nucleotides matching TRBD2. This CDR3 is built from 13 residues. Trimming cost V 5 bases and J 11 bases; bases outside gene matches: 5. From germline, CDR1 is SGHAT and CDR2 FQNNGV. CDR3 nucleotide sequence: TGTGCCAGCAGCCTGGGACTAGCGGAAAAGCAGTTCTTC. This sequence encodes CASSLGLAEKQFF.

This clonotype appeared a few times. The V and J genes are TRBV7-9 and TRBJ1-3, with TRBD1 as a possible D gene (5 bases). The CDR3 length is 15 residues. Germline assignment: CDR1 SEHNR and CDR2 FQNEAQ (reference sequence). Trimming took off 2 bases at V and 3 bases at J, with 11 bases between the two ends. In nucleotides, the CDR3 is TGTGCCAGCAGCTTATCTGGGGCCAGTGGAAACACCATATATTTT. Its translation is CASSLSGASGNTIYF.

J is TRBJ2-7 and V is TRBV3-1; 7 bases line up with TRBD1. V dropped 0 bases and J dropped 2; count of bases not matched to a gene: 7. The CDR3 covers 16 residues. Germline CDR1 and CDR2: LGHDT and YNNKEL (reference sequence). The CDR3 region is CASSQDSRGRAYEQYF. The CDR3 DNA is TGTGCCAGCAGCCAAGATAGCAGGGGGAGAGCCTACGAGCAGTACTTC.

The rearrangement links TRBV7-2 to TRBJ1-2; D unresolved. CDR3 size: 15 residues. With 3 bases removed from V and 2 bases from J, the gap between germline ends came to 13 bases. Germline CDR1 and CDR2: SGHTA and FQGNSA. The CDR3 loop is CASSFSGRPNYGYTF. In DNA form, the CDR3 reads TGTGCCAGCAGCTTCTCCGGGAGACCGAACTATGGCTACACCTTC. The full variable domain, its missing parts supplied by reference TRBV7-2 and TRBJ1-2, is GAGVSQSPSNKVTEKGKDVELRCDPISGHTALYWYRQSLGQGLEFLIYFQGNSAPDKSGLPSDRFSAERTGGSVSTLTIQRTQQEDSAVYLCASSFSGRPNYGYTFGSGTRLTVV.

The chain carries TRBV6-2 or TRBV6-3 and TRBJ1-6; D possibly corresponds to TRBD1 (6 bases). Trimming left V 6 bases short and J 7 bases short, with 16 bases between. Germline V gene data show CDR1 as MNHEY and CDR2 as SVGEGT. CDR3 length: 15 residues. CDR3 residues: CASRRGASQNSPLHF. Written as DNA, the CDR3 is TGTGCCAGCAGAAGGGGGGCGAGCCAGAATTCACCCCTCCACTTT.